This T cell receptor beta chain was sequenced during a study of blood T cell repertoires in COVID-19. Measured with immunoSEQ multiplex PCR; TCRdb has only the in-frame clones, and not every one. This table has 300,000 to 400,000 clones, about 90% appearing once. The sequence came from a woman in her 70s with COVID-19, enrolled during active disease. Sequencing input: peripheral blood.

The CDR3 DNA follows: TGTGCCTCTCGCGGCGGGGCACACGAGCAGTACTTC. Amino acid sequence: CASRGGAHEQYF. The chain combines TRBV28 with TRBJ2-7; D possibly corresponds to TRBD2 (6 bases). Germline V lookup: CDR1 MDHEN, CDR2 SYDVKM. The CDR3 has 12 amino acids. The V gene lost 11 bases and the J gene lost 5 bases, with 16 bases spanning the gap.